The subject of this entry is one TCR beta chain. Measured with immunoSEQ multiplex PCR; TCRdb has only the in-frame clones, and not every one. The table shows 68,000 or so clones, with about 83% occurring only once. The CDR3 sequence is 14 residues long. V lost 8 bases, J lost 10 bases, and 13 bases stayed unmatched. Germline CDR1 MDHEN, CDR2 SYDVKM. The sample comes from a study of OX40 agonist ivuxolimab in advanced cancers. Study as a whole: Roughly two fifths of patients had received prior checkpoint inhibitor therapy.

This receptor was identified in an adult with an advanced solid tumor such as melanoma, head and neck, liver or kidney cancer. Here the sequenced sample was CD4+ or CD8+ T cells sorted from blood, taken in a trial of the OX40 agonist ivuxolimab. The genes are TRBV28 and TRBJ2-1; TRBD2 agrees at 8 bases. The CDR3 region is CASVRLSGGREQFF. In DNA, the CDR3 is TGTGCCAGCGTTCGGCTGAGCGGGGGACGCGAGCAGTTCTTC.